The 20 T cell receptor beta chains presented below share a single source sample, sequenced in a study of T cells in narcolepsy. The repertoire was sequenced with immunoSEQ multiplex PCR; TCRdb's copy has only in-frame clones and lacks some. This sample has about 36,000 clones; roughly 77% occur once, and the top ten carry around 2.5%. Sequenced input: memory (CD45RA-) CD4+ T cells from blood. These receptors originate from a human donor in good health.

This chain joins TRBV5-4 and TRBJ1-6; perhaps TRBD1 as D (5 bases). Germline assignment: CDR1 SGHNT and CDR2 YYREEE (reference sequence). The CDR3 covers 15 residues. With 5 bases removed from V and 0 bases from J, the gap between germline ends came to 9 bases. The chain's CDR3 is CASRPGSSYNSPLHF. CDR3 sequence (DNA): TGTGCCAGCAGGCCAGGGAGCTCCTATAATTCACCCCTCCACTTT.

The chain links TRBV7-8 to TRBJ2-3, with a weak D call TRBD1 (5 bases). CDR3 length: 13 residues. CDR1 SGHVS and CDR2 FQNEAQ come from the germline V gene. Trimming took 4 bases from V and 2 from J, leaving 7 bases between them. As DNA, the CDR3 is TGTGCCAGCAGCTCAGGGAACACAGATACGCAGTATTTT. Translating it yields CASSSGNTDTQYF.

The chain carries TRBV2 and TRBJ2-1; D gene unclear. Germline CDR1 reads SNHLY; CDR2 reads FYNNEI. This CDR3 spans 14 amino acids. V was clipped by 3 bases and J by 4 bases, with 10 bases between them. Here the CDR3 DNA reads TGTGCCAGCAGTGACGGGCCTCTTTACAATGAGCAGTTCTTC. It translates to CASSDGPLYNEQFF.

The chain links TRBV2 to TRBJ1-2, with D maybe TRBD1 (5 bases). Germline loops: CDR1 SNHLY, CDR2 FYNNEI. V was shortened by 4 bases and J by 4 bases, with 13 bases between the two germline ends. CDR3 length: 14 residues. CDR3 sequence reads: CASSGGGTSYGYTF. In nucleotides, the CDR3 is TGTGCCAGCAGTGGGGGGGGAACCTCCTATGGCTACACCTTC.

The CDR3 here is CASRSNPVPGTQYF. In nucleotides, the CDR3 is TGTGCCAGCCGTTCGAACCCCGTTCCGGGGACCCAGTACTTC. The rearrangement links TRBV2 to TRBJ2-5; no clear D gene. The V end lost 8 bases, the J end lost 7 bases, and 20 bases lay between the germline ends. The CDR3 runs to 14 residues. Germline V CDR1 and CDR2: SNHLY, FYNNEI.

The rearrangement joins TRBV7-2 to TRBJ2-1, with D possibly matching TRBD2 (6 bases). The CDR3 runs 17 residues. The V gene lost 7 bases and the J gene lost 4 bases, with 23 bases spanning the gap. Germline CDR1 is SGHTA and CDR2 is FQGNSA. Written as DNA, the CDR3 is TGTGCCAGCACCCGCCAGGGAGGAGCGGGTGGATACAATGAGCAGTTCTTC. Translation: CASTRQGGAGGYNEQFF.

The chain combines TRBV19 with TRBJ2-3; D is possibly TRBD2 (6 bases). The V end was cut by 7 bases, the J end by 2 bases, with 16 bases between. Germline V gene lookup returns CDR1 LNHDA and CDR2 SQIVND (reference sequence). There are 15 residues in the CDR3. CDR3 in DNA: TGTGCCAGTACCCAGCAGGGAGGTATCACAGATACGCAGTATTTT. Protein: CASTQQGGITDTQYF.

This sequence joins TRBV6-1 and TRBJ2-5, with TRBD2 matching over 12 bases. V trimming: 7 bases; J trimming: 4 bases; junction bases outside the gene matches: 7. The CDR3 totals 15 residues. The germline V gene has CDR1 MNHNS and CDR2 SASEGT. The CDR3 DNA sequence: TGTGCCAGCACCGTTCTAGCGGGAGGGGGAGAGACCCAGTACTTC. Translation gives CASTVLAGGGETQYF.

The chain links TRBV14 to TRBJ1-1, with D perhaps matching TRBD1 (5 bases). In germline, CDR1 is SGHDN, CDR2 FVKESK. The ends were cut back, 1 base at V and 8 bases at J, with 11 bases in the middle. CDR3 length: 13 amino acids. CDR3 DNA: TGTGCCAGCAGCCAAGCCTGGCGGGGCGAAGCTTTCTTT. It translates to CASSQAWRGEAFF.

The chain combines TRBV27 with TRBJ2-3; D uncertain. The germline V and J ends were trimmed by 2 bases and 6 bases, with 21 bases remaining between them. CDR1 is MNHEY, CDR2 SMNVEV, per germline (reference sequence). The CDR3 runs 17 residues. The CDR3, as DNA: TGTGCCAGCAGTTTAGCTGGGAAGAACCCCGGCCTTGATACGCAGTATTTT. Translation gives CASSLAGKNPGLDTQYF.

V gene TRBV18 combines with J gene TRBJ2-7; no reliable D call. Germline loops: CDR1 KGHSH, CDR2 LQKENI. V lost 5 bases, J lost 6 bases, and 11 bases lay in between. The CDR3 is 12 residues long. The CDR3 spells CASSVPSGEQYF. CDR3 DNA sequence: TGTGCCAGCTCAGTCCCATCGGGCGAGCAGTACTTC.

The chain combines TRBV21-1 with TRBJ1-5. TRBV21-1 is designated a pseudogene. CDR3 length equals 15 residues. For the CDR3, the DNA is TGTGCCAGCAGCAAACCGCGACGCCCTAATCAGCCCCAGCATTTT. Its protein product is CASSKPRRPNQPQHF.

V is TRBV27 and J is TRBJ1-2; D is unclear. The CDR3 contains 13 residues. Trimming left V 4 bases short and J 7 bases short, with 13 bases between. From germline, CDR1 is MNHEY and CDR2 SMNVEV (reference sequence). In DNA, the CDR3 is TGTGCCAGCAGTTCCCCGGGCGGCGGTGGCTACACCTTC. This gives the protein CASSSPGGGGYTF.

This sequence joins TRBV11-2 and TRBJ2-7, with D perhaps matching TRBD1 (6 bases). There are 13 residues in the CDR3. V lost 3 bases and J 6 bases, leaving 12 bases between the germline ends. Germline values: CDR1 SGHAT, CDR2 FQNNGV. CDR3 sequence: CASSLRQVGEQYF. The CDR3 DNA reads as TGTGCCAGCAGCTTGAGACAGGTCGGCGAGCAGTACTTC.

This clone came up a few times. The chain couples TRBV19 to TRBJ1-5, with D possibly matching TRBD1 (6 bases). The CDR3 contains 15 residues. Germline V gives CDR1 LNHDA, CDR2 SQIVND (reference sequence). The V end was cut by 1 base, the J end by 2 bases, with 9 bases between. The CDR3 protein is CASSIAGGGNQPQHF. DNA of the CDR3: TGTGCCAGTAGTATAGCCGGGGGCGGCAATCAGCCCCAGCATTTT.

The rearrangement uses TRBV5-8 and TRBJ1-1; TRBD1 matches at 7 bases. Germline V gene lookup returns CDR1 SGHTS and CDR2 YDEGEE. The CDR3 has 16 residues. With V trimmed by 0 bases and J by 3 bases, 8 bases remained unmatched. CDR3 nucleotides: TGTGCCAGCAGCTTGGCCGTGGCAGGGGGGCACACTGAAGCTTTCTTT. Its translation: CASSLAVAGGHTEAFF.

This chain links TRBV9 with TRBJ1-1; 7 nucleotides align to TRBD1. Germline CDR1 reads SGDLS; CDR2 reads YYNGEE. The CDR3 is 16 residues long. V dropped 4 bases and J dropped 0; count of bases not matched to a gene: 9. As DNA, the CDR3 is TGTGCCAGCAGCTTCTCGTCCGGGACAGTGAACACTGAAGCTTTCTTT. It yields the protein CASSFSSGTVNTEAFF.

The chain is built from TRBV5-8 and TRBJ2-3; 10 positions agree with TRBD2. Germline values: CDR1 SGHTS, CDR2 YDEGEE. Losses at the gene ends were 0 bases for V and 8 bases for J; bases not matched to a gene: 6. The CDR3 sequence is 15 residues long. CDR3 amino acids: CASSLGQLAGPTQYF. CDR3 nucleotide sequence: TGTGCCAGCAGCTTGGGCCAACTAGCGGGACCTACGCAGTATTTT.

The chain carries TRBV6-5 and TRBJ1-6; 9 positions match TRBD1. The length of the CDR3 is 14 residues. Germline V gene sequence: CDR1 MNHEY, CDR2 SVGAGI. J was trimmed by 9 bases and V by 9 bases; bases with no gene match: 9. This CDR3 is CASRAGQGPSPLHF. The CDR3 nucleotides read TGTGCCAGTCGGGCGGGACAGGGACCTTCACCCCTCCACTTT.

The V and J genes are TRBV19 and TRBJ2-3; 7 positions agree with TRBD1. This CDR3 spans 15 amino acids. V dropped 6 bases and J dropped 0; count of bases not matched to a gene: 6. Germline V gene sequence: CDR1 LNHDA, CDR2 SQIVND (reference sequence). CDR3 loop: CASRETGVSTDTQYF. The DNA of the CDR3 is TGTGCCAGTAGGGAAACAGGGGTAAGCACAGATACGCAGTATTTT.